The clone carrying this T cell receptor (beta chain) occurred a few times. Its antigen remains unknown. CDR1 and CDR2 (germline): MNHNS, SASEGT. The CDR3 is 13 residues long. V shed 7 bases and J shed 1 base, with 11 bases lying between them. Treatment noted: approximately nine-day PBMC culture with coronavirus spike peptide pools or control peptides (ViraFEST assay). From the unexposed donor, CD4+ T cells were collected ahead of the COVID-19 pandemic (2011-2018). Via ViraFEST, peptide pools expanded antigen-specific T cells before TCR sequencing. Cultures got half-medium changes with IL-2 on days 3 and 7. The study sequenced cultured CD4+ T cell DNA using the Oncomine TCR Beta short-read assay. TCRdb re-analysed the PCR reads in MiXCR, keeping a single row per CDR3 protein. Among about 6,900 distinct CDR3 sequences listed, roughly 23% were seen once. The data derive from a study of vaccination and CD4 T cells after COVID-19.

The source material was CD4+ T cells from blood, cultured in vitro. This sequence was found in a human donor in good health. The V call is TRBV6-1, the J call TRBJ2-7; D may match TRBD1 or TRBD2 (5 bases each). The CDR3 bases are TGTGCCAGCAAACGGGGCAGATCCTACGAGCAGTACTTC. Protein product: CASKRGRSYEQYF.